These 8 T cell receptor beta chains share one sample of origin, sequenced in a study of spatial heterogeneity in lung cancer (dated by TCRdb to between 2018 and 2020). Summary of the overall study and its limitations: A correlation was observed between the number of expanded intratumoral alpha and beta TCRs and the tumor nonsynonymous mutation count.

Antigen specificity for these receptors is unknown. What the time point label conveys for this sample: sample taken at primary tumor resection. Libraries were made using 5' RACE. Instrument on record: NextSeq 500. TCRdb reprocessed the public reads (quality trimming at Q25 with fastp, clone calling with MiXCR) and kept in-frame beta chains. Entries are consolidated by CDR3 protein sequence, retaining the most common genes and DNA. Counted in this sample were tens of thousands of distinct CDR3 sequences; more than 4.5% of them appeared once. The ten largest clones take up roughly a tenth of the sample. Material: lung tumor tissue, obtained at surgery. The origin of the receptors is a male donor with early-stage non-small cell lung cancer.

This clonotype is large (0.1 to 1%) within its sample. V is TRBV7-8 and J is TRBJ1-3; D unresolved. The CDR3 is 11 residues long. V lost 2 bases and J 10 bases, leaving 6 bases between the germline ends. From germline, CDR1 is SGHVS and CDR2 FQNEAQ. CDR3 residues: CASSLQGTIYF. CDR3 nucleotide sequence: TGTGCCAGCAGCTTACAAGGGACCATATATTTT.

This clonotype was detected many times. The V gene is TRBV7-2, the J gene TRBJ2-3, with TRBD2 matching over 12 bases. The V gene's germline CDR1 is SGHTA and CDR2 FQGNSA. V lost 5 bases to trimming and J lost 5 bases; unmatched junction nucleotides: 5. The CDR3 is 15 amino acids. CDR3 sequence (DNA): TGTGCCAGCAGCCTGGGACTAGCGGGCCTAGATACGCAGTATTTT. As protein: CASSLGLAGLDTQYF.

This clonotype has ten or more counts. This chain connects TRBV27 to TRBJ2-3; D is unclear. Germline V gene lookup returns CDR1 MNHEY and CDR2 SMNVEV (reference sequence). V lost 4 bases, J lost 4 bases, and 18 bases lay in between. This CDR3 comprises 16 residues. CDR3 DNA: TGTGCCAGCAGTTCCCCGAAGCCTCCACTGGCAGATACGCAGTATTTT. Amino acid sequence: CASSSPKPPLADTQYF.

This clonotype was detected ten times or more. The CDR3 sequence is CASARHREETQYF. The DNA for the CDR3 is TGTGCCAGCGCCCGCCACAGGGAAGAGACCCAGTACTTC. The rearrangement uses TRBV27 and TRBJ2-5; tentatively, D is TRBD1 (6 bases). The V end was cut by 8 bases, the J end by 3 bases, with 13 bases between. The CDR3 runs 13 residues. Germline lookup yields CDR1 MNHEY and CDR2 SMNVEV (reference sequence).

Note on this clonotype: A much bigger clone sits one base away, suggesting this may be a read error. The V and J genes are TRBV18 and TRBJ2-5; TRBD2 agrees at 9 bases. Per germline, CDR1 KGHSH and CDR2 LQKENI. With V trimmed by 3 bases and J by 5 bases, 4 bases remained unmatched. This CDR3 comprises 14 residues. This CDR3 reads CASSPPSGTETQYF. The CDR3 DNA follows: TGTGCCAGCTCACCTCCTAGCGGGACCGAGACCCAGTACTTC.

This clonotype has only a few counts. The DNA of the CDR3 is TGTGCCAGCAGCGATAACTACGGGGGCTCCTACGAGCAGTACTTC. It yields the protein CASSDNYGGSYEQYF. This chain joins TRBV11-2 and TRBJ2-7, with a weak D call TRBD2 (6 bases). The CDR3 runs 15 residues. Germline CDR1 SGHAT, CDR2 FQNNGV. Trimming left V 5 bases short and J 0 bases short, with 14 bases between.

This clonotype was observed a handful of times. The chain carries TRBV6-5 and TRBJ2-3; 9 positions match TRBD1. V shed 0 bases and J 7 bases; nucleotides not matched to a gene: 8. Germline lookup yields CDR1 MNHEY and CDR2 SVGAGI. This CDR3 region has 16 residues. In DNA, the CDR3 is TGTGCCAGCAGTTACTCGACTAGGACAGGGGCTAATACGCAGTATTTT. Protein: CASSYSTRTGANTQYF.

This clonotype has a count of ten or more. J is TRBJ1-5 and V is TRBV20-1; 7 bases are shared with TRBD1. Germline V gene data show CDR1 as DFQATT and CDR2 as SNEGSKA (reference sequence). V shed 1 base and J 7 bases; nucleotides not matched to a gene: 7. CDR3 size: 14 residues. CDR3 nucleotides: TGCAGTGCTAGAGCGGACAGGTCATCCCAGCCCCAGCATTTT. Translated, it gives CSARADRSSQPQHF.